This TCR beta chain was profiled in a study of shared T cell receptors in the human thymus. Only in-frame clones appear in the TCRdb table, and some are missing; sequencing was by immunoSEQ multiplex PCR. The sample has about 660,000 clones; over 75% are singletons. These data are also associated with another study on human thymus T cells. That paper notes: Donors consisted of healthy Finnish infants (having corrective surgery for congenital heart defects). Thymic resections from corrective heart surgery supplied the tissue. Use of V and J genes seemed skewed within the thymic and blood repertoires. Highly overlapping thymic repertoires among unrelated individuals were reported in related research.

This clonotype was obtained from a boy less than two years old with a congenital heart defect. The sample was thymocytes.

Here the CDR3 DNA reads TGTGCCAGCAGTATCCCCGGGACTAGCGGGAGGGTAAAACCGGGTGATGAGCAGTTCTTC. Translating gives CASSIPGTSGRVKPGDEQFF. The rearrangement uses TRBV28 and TRBJ2-1; 16 nucleotides line up with TRBD2. The trim removed 5 bases at V and 8 bases at J, leaving 18 bases unmatched. The CDR3 spans 20 residues. Germline-derived CDR1 and CDR2 are MDHEN and SYDVKM. Looking up the rest from reference TRBV28 and TRBJ2-1 gives the full variable domain: DVKVTQSSRYLVKRTGEKVFLECVQDMDHENMFWYRQDPGLGLRLIYFSYDVKMKEKGDIPEGYSVSREKKERFSLILESASTNQTSMYLCASSIPGTSGRVKPGDEQFFGPGTRLTVL.